The rows below give T cell receptor beta chains drawn from one sample of a study of post-analysis software for immune sequencing data. Each CDR3 protein gets one entry after TCRdb re-called the PCR reads with MiXCR. The sample includes more than 450,000 distinct CDR3 sequences, around 40% of them seen just once. The specimen was blood. The origin of the receptors is a girl aged 5-17 years with multiple sclerosis. Both conserved end residues are part of each CDR3. Each record gives: clone size, D gene, J gene, V gene, CDR3 DNA, CDR3 protein. The D gene is left open where the match is weak. Size values are once, few and many counts, or a class for expanded clones, and some rows have none.

>.|.|TRBJ2-1|TRBV11-3
TGTGCCAGCAGTCCTTCTCGGGGCTCCTACAATGAGCAGTTCTTC
CASSPSRGSYNEQFF
>.|.|TRBJ1-1|TRBV12-3/TRBV12-4
TGTGCCAGCAGCCCCGTCCAATACACTGAAGCTTTCTTT
CASSPVQYTEAFF
>.|TRBD1|TRBJ2-7|TRBV5-5
TGTGCCAGCAGCACCCTGACAGGGACGGACGAGCAGTACTTC
CASSTLTGTDEQYF
>.|.|TRBJ2-3|TRBV5-1
TGCGCCAGCAGCTTGAGGATGACAGATACGCAGTATTTT
CASSLRMTDTQYF
>.|TRBD1|TRBJ1-1|TRBV11-2
TGTGCCAGCAAATTTACAGGGGCGGCGTACACTGAAGCTTTCTTT
CASKFTGAAYTEAFF
>.|.|TRBJ1-2|TRBV25-1
TGTGCCAGCAGTGAACCCATCCTGAATCGCTACACCTTC
CASSEPILNRYTF
>.|TRBD1|TRBJ1-5|TRBV10-3
TGTGCCATCAGTGACAGGGGGCGAGATCAGCCCCAGCATTTT
CAISDRGRDQPQHF
>.|TRBD1|TRBJ1-2|TRBV28
TGTGCCAGCAACGATTTCCGGGACAGGGGGCACACCTTC
CASNDFRDRGHTF
>.|TRBD1|TRBJ2-3|TRBV4-1
TGCGCCAGCAGCCTCAGGACCCAGGGGGCTGAGAGAGATACGCAGTATTTT
CASSLRTQGAERDTQYF
>few|.|TRBJ2-6|TRBV7-6
TGTGCCAGCAGCCCGGGACGGCCCTCTGGGGCCAACGTCCTGACTTTC
CASSPGRPSGANVLTF
>.|.|TRBJ2-1|TRBV24-1
TGTGCCACCAGTTCAGGAGGCAGGGAGCAGTTCTTC
CATSSGGREQFF
>few|TRBD1|TRBJ2-3|TRBV4-1
TGCGCCAGCAGCGCCCAGGGGGCACGCACAGATACGCAGTATTTT
CASSAQGARTDTQYF
>once|TRBD1|TRBJ1-1|TRBV7-9
TGTGCCAGCAGCTTAGAAGGGGGCTCTGAAGCTTTCTTT
CASSLEGGSEAFF
>few|TRBD1|TRBJ2-6|TRBV20-1
TGCAGTGCCTGGGACAGACACTCTGGGGCCAACGTCCTGACTTTC
CSAWDRHSGANVLTF
>.|TRBD1|TRBJ1-4|TRBV5-1
TGCGCCAGCAGCCCCTTCCGTGCCGGGACAGGGGGCGCAAATGAAAAACTGTTTTTT
CASSPFRAGTGGANEKLFF
>few|.|TRBJ1-2|TRBV20-1
TGCAGTGCTCGGATGGGTAACTATGGCTACACCTTC
CSARMGNYGYTF
>.|.|TRBJ2-1|TRBV12-3/TRBV12-4
TGTGCCAGCAGTTCCCGGCCGGGGGCGGTTATAGAGCAGTTCTTC
CASSSRPGAVIEQFF
>.|TRBD1|TRBJ2-4|TRBV7-2
TGTGCCAGCAGCTTAGCCTCAGGGGGCGCAGCCAAAAACATTCAGTACTTC
CASSLASGGAAKNIQYF
>few|TRBD2|TRBJ2-1|TRBV29-1
TGCAGCGTTGTTCTAGCGGGACTTCAGGAGCAGTTCTTC
CSVVLAGLQEQFF
>.|.|TRBJ2-1|TRBV6-5
TGTGCCACCTTGAACTACTACAATGAGCAGTTCTTC
CATLNYYNEQFF
>.|.|TRBJ2-7|TRBV4-1
TGCGCCAGCAGCCAACAGGGTTTAGGATACGAGCAGTACTTC
CASSQQGLGYEQYF
>.|TRBD1|TRBJ2-1|TRBV6-1
TGTGCCAGCAGTGAAGTGGGACAGGGTCAGTTCTTC
CASSEVGQGQFF
>.|.|TRBJ2-7|TRBV6-5
TGTGCCAGCAGTTACTCGGCGAGCCCCTACGAGCAGTACTTC
CASSYSASPYEQYF
>.|.|TRBJ2-7|TRBV12-3/TRBV12-4
TGTGCCAGCAGCAACGGGGCATCCTACGAGCAGTACTTC
CASSNGASYEQYF
>.|.|TRBJ2-5|TRBV12-3/TRBV12-4
TGTGCCACACAACGGGGGACTGTTCGGTACTTC
CATQRGTVRYF
>few|TRBD1|TRBJ2-1|TRBV12-3/TRBV12-4
TGTGCCACCCGACAGGGCCGGTACAATGAGCAGTTCTTC
CATRQGRYNEQFF
>few|.|TRBJ2-1|TRBV12-3/TRBV12-4
TGTGCCAGCGCCCGTAACGATGAGCAGTTCTTC
CASARNDEQFF
>.|.|TRBJ1-5|TRBV7-2
TGTGCCAGCAGCTTAAACAACAATCAGCCCCAGCATTTT
CASSLNNNQPQHF
>.|.|TRBJ2-3|TRBV20-1
TGCAGTGCTAGTCTCCGGACGTCAGATACGCAGTATTTT
CSASLRTSDTQYF
>few|TRBD1|TRBJ2-5|TRBV29-1
TGCAGCGCCCGAGGTGGCAGGGGGTTAGACGTTCAGTACTTC
CSARGGRGLDVQYF
>few|TRBD1|TRBJ1-2|TRBV29-1
TGCAGCGTCTCCACCGGCACAGGGGCGGACTATGGCTACACCTTC
CSVSTGTGADYGYTF
>.|.|TRBJ2-1|TRBV3-1
TGTGCCAGCAGCCATGGCGTTTGGGGGGGCCAGGACAATGAGCAGTTCTTC
CASSHGVWGGQDNEQFF
>few|.|TRBJ2-3|TRBV4-1
TGCGCCAGCAGCTGGAGTGATCGGGGTATCACAGATACGCAGTATTTT
CASSWSDRGITDTQYF
>few|.|TRBJ2-7|TRBV7-9
TGTGCCAGCAGCGGTCCAGCCTACGAGCAGTACTTC
CASSGPAYEQYF
>few|.|TRBJ1-5|TRBV24-1
TGTGCCACCAGTGATTCTAGGACAATGCGCAATCAGCCCCAGCATTTT
CATSDSRTMRNQPQHF
>.|TRBD1|TRBJ1-4|TRBV5-1
TGCGCCAGCCGACCGCGTGGGACAGGAGATGAAAAACTGTTTTTT
CASRPRGTGDEKLFF
>few|.|TRBJ2-1|TRBV29-1
TGCAGCGTTGAAGGGGGTCCTGAGCAGTTCTTC
CSVEGGPEQFF